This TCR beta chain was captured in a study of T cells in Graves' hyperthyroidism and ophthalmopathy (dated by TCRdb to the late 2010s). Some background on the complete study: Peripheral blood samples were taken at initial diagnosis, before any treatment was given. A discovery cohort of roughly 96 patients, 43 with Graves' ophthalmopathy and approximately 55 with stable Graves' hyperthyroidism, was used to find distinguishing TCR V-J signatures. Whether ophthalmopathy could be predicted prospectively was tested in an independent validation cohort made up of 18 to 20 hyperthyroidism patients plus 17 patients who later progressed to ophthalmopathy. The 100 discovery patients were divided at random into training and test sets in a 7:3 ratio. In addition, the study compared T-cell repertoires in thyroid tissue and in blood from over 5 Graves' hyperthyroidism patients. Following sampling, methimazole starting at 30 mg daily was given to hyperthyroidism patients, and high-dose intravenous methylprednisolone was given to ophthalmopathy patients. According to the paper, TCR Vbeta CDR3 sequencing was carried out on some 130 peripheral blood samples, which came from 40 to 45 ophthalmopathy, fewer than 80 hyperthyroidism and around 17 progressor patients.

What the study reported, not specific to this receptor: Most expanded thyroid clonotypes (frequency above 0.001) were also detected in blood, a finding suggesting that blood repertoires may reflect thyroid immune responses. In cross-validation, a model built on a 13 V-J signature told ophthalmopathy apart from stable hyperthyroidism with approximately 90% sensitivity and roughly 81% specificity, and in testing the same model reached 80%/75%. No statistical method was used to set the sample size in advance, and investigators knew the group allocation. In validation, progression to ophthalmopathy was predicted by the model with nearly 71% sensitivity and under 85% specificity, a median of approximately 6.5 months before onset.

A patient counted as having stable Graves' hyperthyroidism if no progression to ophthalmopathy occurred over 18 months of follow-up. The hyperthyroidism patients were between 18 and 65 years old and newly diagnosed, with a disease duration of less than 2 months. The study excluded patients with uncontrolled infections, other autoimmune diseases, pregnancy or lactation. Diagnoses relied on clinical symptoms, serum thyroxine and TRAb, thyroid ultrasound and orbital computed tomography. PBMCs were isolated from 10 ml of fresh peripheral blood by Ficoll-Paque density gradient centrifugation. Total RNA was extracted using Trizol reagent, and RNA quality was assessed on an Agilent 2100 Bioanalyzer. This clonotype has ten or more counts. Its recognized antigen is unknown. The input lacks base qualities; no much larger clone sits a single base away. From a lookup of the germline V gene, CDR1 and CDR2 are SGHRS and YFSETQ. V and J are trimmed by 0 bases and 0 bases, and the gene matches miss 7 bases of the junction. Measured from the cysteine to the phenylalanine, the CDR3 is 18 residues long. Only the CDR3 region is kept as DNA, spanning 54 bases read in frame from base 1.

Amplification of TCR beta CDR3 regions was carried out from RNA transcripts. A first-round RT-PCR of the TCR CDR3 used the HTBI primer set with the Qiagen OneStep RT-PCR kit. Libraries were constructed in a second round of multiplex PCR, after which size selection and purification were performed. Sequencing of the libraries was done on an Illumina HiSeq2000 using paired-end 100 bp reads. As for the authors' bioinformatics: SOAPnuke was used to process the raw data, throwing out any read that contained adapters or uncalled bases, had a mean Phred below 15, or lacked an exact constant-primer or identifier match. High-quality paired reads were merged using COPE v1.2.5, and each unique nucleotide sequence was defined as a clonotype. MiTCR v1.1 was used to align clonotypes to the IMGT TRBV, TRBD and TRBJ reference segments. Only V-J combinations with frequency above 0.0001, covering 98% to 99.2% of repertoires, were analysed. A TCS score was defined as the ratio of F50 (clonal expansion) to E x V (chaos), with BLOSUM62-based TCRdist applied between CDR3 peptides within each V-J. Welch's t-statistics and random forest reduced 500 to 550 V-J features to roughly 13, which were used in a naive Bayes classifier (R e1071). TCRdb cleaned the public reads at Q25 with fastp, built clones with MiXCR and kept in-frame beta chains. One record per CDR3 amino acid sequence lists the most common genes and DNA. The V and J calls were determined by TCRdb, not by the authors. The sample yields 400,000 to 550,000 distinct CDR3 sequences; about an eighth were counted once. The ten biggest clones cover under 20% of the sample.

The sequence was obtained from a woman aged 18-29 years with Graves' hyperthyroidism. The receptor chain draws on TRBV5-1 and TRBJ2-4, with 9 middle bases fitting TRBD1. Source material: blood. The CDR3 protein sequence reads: CASSLGTGVTQAKNIQYF. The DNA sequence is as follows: TGCGCCAGCAGCTTGGGGACAGGGGTTACCCAAGCCAAAAACATTCAGTACTTC.